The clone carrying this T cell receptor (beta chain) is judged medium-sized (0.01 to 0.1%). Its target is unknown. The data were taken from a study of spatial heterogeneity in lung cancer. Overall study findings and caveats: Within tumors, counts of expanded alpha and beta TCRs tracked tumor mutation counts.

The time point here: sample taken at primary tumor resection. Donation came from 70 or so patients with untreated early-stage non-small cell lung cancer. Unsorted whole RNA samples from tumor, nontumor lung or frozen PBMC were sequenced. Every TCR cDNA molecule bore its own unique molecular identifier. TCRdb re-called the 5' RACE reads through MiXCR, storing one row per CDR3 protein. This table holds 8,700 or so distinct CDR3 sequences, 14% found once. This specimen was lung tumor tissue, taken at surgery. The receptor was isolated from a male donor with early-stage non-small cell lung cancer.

CDR3: CASTGGDSLNSNQPQHF. The CDR3, as DNA: TGTGCCAGCACCGGCGGGGACAGCCTGAATAGCAATCAGCCCCAGCATTTT. The rearrangement links TRBV18 to TRBJ1-5; 7 bases fit TRBD1. The ends lost 8 bases at V and 0 bases at J; junction bases unmatched: 13. Germline CDR1 KGHSH, CDR2 LQKENI. CDR3 size: 17 residues.